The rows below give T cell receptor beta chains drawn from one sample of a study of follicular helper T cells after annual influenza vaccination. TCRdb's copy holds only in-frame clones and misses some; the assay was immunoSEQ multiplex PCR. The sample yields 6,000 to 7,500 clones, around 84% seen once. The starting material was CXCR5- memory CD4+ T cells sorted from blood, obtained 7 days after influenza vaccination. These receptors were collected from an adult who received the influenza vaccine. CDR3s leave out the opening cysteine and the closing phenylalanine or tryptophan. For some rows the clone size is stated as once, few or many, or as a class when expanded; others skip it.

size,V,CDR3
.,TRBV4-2,ASSQPGTLTGELF
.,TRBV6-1,ASSEQQGWEQY
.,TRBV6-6,ASSYTPHRNIQY
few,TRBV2,ASSEEWTGELYT
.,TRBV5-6,ASSFAGTDYGYT
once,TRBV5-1,ASSLDLAQETQY
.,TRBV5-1,ASSLETGRALAPANEQF
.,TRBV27,ASSLGRESSPLH
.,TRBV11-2,ASSLDSDRLSLRANVLT
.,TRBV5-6,ASSFRATGVGAF
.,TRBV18,ASSPQQTTGELF
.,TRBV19,ASSIDLTPPWEDTDTQY
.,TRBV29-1,SVTPGQGYGYT
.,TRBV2,ASSDEQGGEKLF
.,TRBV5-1,ASSFLGASYEKLF
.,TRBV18,TSSPNRDWDYGYT
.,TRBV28,ASSPFGAEAF
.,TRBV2,ASNQGGGNQPQH
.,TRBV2,ASRLGQSSYNEQF
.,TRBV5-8,ASGHAGVDTQY
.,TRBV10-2,ATTDPETGNTIY
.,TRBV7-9,ASSHDRPSGANVLT
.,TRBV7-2,ASSLAGVAGELF
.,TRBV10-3,AISSDRTNTGELF
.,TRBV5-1,ASSLMGAGGELF
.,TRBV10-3,AIGGVGELF
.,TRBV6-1,ASSVGQGALRVSYGYT
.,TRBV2,ASRNQGNVNYGYT
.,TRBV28,ASNGLTQWGSGNTIY
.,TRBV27,ASRPRQELYGYT
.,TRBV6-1,ASSIRTSEYNEQF
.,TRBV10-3,ATNLAGVLSTGELF
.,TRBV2,ASSEAEKLF
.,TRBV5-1,ASSPSFIMPTDTQY
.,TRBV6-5,ASSQDSRGEQF
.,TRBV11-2,ASSLDANLANYEQY
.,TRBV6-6,ASSADRASHYGYT
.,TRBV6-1,ASSAGTGNRKTQY
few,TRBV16,ASSQSGGAGSYGYT
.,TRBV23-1,ACWGQGLYEQY
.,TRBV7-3,ASSLDGEQF
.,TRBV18,ASSPPETLNTEAF
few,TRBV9,ASSVAPGANTEAF
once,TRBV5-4,ASSDIGVGIEKLF
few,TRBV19,ASSIDRAYQPQH
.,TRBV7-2,ASSQKASGRETQY
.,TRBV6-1,ATEGDSTDTQY
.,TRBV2,ASREGRDTEAF
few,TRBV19,ASRDGWNTEAF
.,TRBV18,ASSQGLAGYNEQF
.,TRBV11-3,ASGGLAEYNEQF
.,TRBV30,AYAPGGMRYT